These 31 T cell receptor beta chains were sequenced from one sample in a study of regulatory T cells in long-lasting Graves disease. CDR3 regions were amplified by Arm-PCR using iRepertoire HTBI primers to build TCR beta libraries. In TCRdb, the multiplex PCR reads were re-called with MiXCR into one record per CDR3 protein. The sample comprises around 420,000 distinct CDR3 sequences, 15% of which are singletons, and approximately 22% rests with the top ten. Time point: newly diagnosed GD, antithyroid drugs for less than 3 months. PBMCs provided the RNA from which the TCR library was made. Sequenced material: peripheral blood mononuclear cells (PBMCs), taken at new diagnosis, from a patient treated with antithyroid drugs. These receptors originate from a female donor with Graves disease.

There are many counts of this clonotype. V usage is TRBV12-3 or TRBV12-4 and J usage is TRBJ1-5; possible D gene TRBD1, 6 bases. Trimming shortened V by 2 bases and J by 4 bases, and 6 bases separated the two germline ends. The CDR3 sequence is 13 residues long. CDR3 DNA: TGTGCCAGCAGTTTAACAGGGAATCAGCCCCAGCATTTT. Its protein product is CASSLTGNQPQHF.

This clonotype was seen at least ten times. The rearrangement links TRBV29-1 to TRBJ2-3, with TRBD1 matching over 7 bases. The CDR3 is made up of 15 amino acids. Germline trimming cut 7 bases from V and 6 bases from J; bases unmatched to any gene: 16. Germline loops: CDR1 SQVTM, CDR2 ANQGSEA. For the CDR3, the DNA is TGCAGCGCATCCAATTCAGGGGGATCAACGGATACGCAGTATTTT. The encoded protein is CSASNSGGSTDTQYF.

The J gene is TRBJ1-1, the V gene TRBV5-1, with 7 bases aligning to TRBD1. V was pared by 4 bases and J by 0 bases, with 12 bases of the junction left unmatched. The germline V gene encodes CDR1 SGHRS and CDR2 YFSETQ. The CDR3 is made up of 17 amino acids. CDR3 region: CASSHGDRPYLNTEAFF. The CDR3 nucleotides are TGCGCCAGCAGCCATGGGGACAGACCCTATCTGAACACTGAAGCTTTCTTT.

The V gene is TRBV20-1, the J gene TRBJ2-3, with D hard to call. Germline CDR1 and CDR2: DFQATT and SNEGSKA (reference sequence). This CDR3 spans 16 amino acids. With 6 bases removed from V and 4 bases from J, the gap between germline ends came to 23 bases. CDR3 loop: CSAIVLQRRGSDTQYF. The CDR3 DNA reads TGCAGTGCAATCGTCCTCCAGCGTAGAGGTTCAGATACGCAGTATTTT.

In its sample, this clonotype was seen many times. V and J are TRBV6-2 or TRBV6-3 and TRBJ1-1; 9 nucleotides agree with TRBD1. The CDR3 runs 15 residues. Germline values: CDR1 MNHEY, CDR2 SVGEGT. V shed 6 bases and J 3 bases; nucleotides not matched to a gene: 8. CDR3 loop: CASRDRGGGDTEAFF. The CDR3 DNA follows: TGTGCCAGCAGGGACAGGGGCGGGGGTGACACTGAAGCTTTCTTT.

This clonotype was counted many times. This chain joins TRBV7-2 and TRBJ2-3; D ambiguous. The CDR3 loop spans 14 amino acids. In germline, CDR1 is SGHTA, CDR2 FQGNSA. Trimming took off 1 base at V and 0 bases at J, with 5 bases between the two ends. This CDR3 is CASSLGRSTDTQYF. For the CDR3, the DNA is TGTGCCAGCAGCTTAGGCAGGAGCACAGATACGCAGTATTTT.

Ten or more counts support this clonotype. The rearrangement joins TRBV6-1 to TRBJ1-5; D might be TRBD1 (5 bases). Germline CDR1 MNHNS, CDR2 SASEGT. Trimming took off 7 bases at V and 2 bases at J, with 15 bases between the two ends. There are 15 residues in the CDR3. The CDR3 DNA reads TGTGCCAGCAATGTATTTCTAGGGGGCAATCAGCCCCAGCATTTT. This codes for CASNVFLGGNQPQHF.

This clonotype was recorded at least ten times. The V gene is TRBV20-1, the J gene TRBJ2-7; 9 positions agree with TRBD2. Trimming at V came to 2 bases and at J to 6 bases, leaving 20 bases not matched to a gene. The CDR3 has 18 amino acids. CDR1 and CDR2 (germline): DFQATT, SNEGSKA (reference sequence). The CDR3 bases are TGCAGTGCTAGAACCCCCGCGACACCTCATAGCGGGAGAGGCGAGCAGTACTTC. This sequence encodes CSARTPATPHSGRGEQYF.

This clonotype was seen ten or more times. This chain links TRBV4-1 with TRBJ1-1, with D tentatively TRBD1 (5 bases). CDR1 and CDR2 (germline): MGHRA, YSYEKL. This CDR3 is 15 amino acids long. With 4 bases removed from V and 0 bases from J, the gap between germline ends came to 12 bases. In DNA, the CDR3 is TGCGCCAGCAGCCCCGGGCAGGGAATGAACACTGAAGCTTTCTTT. Protein: CASSPGQGMNTEAFF.

This clonotype has a count of ten or more. This chain uses TRBV12-3 or TRBV12-4 with TRBJ2-5; weak D call: TRBD2 (5 bases). The CDR3 extends over 15 amino acids. Trimming shortened V by 8 bases and J by 5 bases, and 21 bases separated the two germline ends. DNA for the CDR3: TGTGCCAGCGCCTTCAATCCCCTCCGAGGGGAGACCCAGTACTTC. It specifies CASAFNPLRGETQYF.

The sample holds many counts of this clonotype. This sequence joins TRBV9 and TRBJ1-2, with D possibly being TRBD1 (6 bases). The CDR3 is made up of 14 amino acids. Germline CDR1 reads SGDLS; CDR2 reads YYNGEE. V shed 2 bases and J shed 4 bases, with 12 bases lying between them. CDR3 sequence reads: CASSVAGEVYGYTF. DNA for the CDR3: TGTGCCAGCAGCGTGGCAGGGGAGGTCTATGGCTACACCTTC.

Written as DNA, the CDR3 is TGTGCCAGCAGCATGGGACTAGCGGGGGCCGGGGAGCTGTTTTTT. Translation gives CASSMGLAGAGELFF. The gene calls are TRBV11-3 and TRBJ2-2; TRBD2 matches 14 bases. J gave up 6 bases and V 5 bases, and 2 bases lay outside the gene matches. CDR1 and CDR2 (germline): SGHNT, YENEEA. CDR3 length: 15 amino acids.

In this sample, this clonotype turned up a few times. The V gene is TRBV27, the J gene TRBJ1-3, with D hard to call. The germline CDR1 and CDR2 sequences are MNHEY and SMNVEV (reference sequence). The CDR3 is 13 residues long. With 2 bases removed from V and 4 bases from J, the gap between germline ends came to 6 bases. The CDR3 is CASSLRSGNTIYF. The CDR3 coding sequence is TGTGCCAGCAGTTTACGGTCGGGAAACACCATATATTTT.

This clonotype has ten or more counts. The V call is TRBV11-2, the J call TRBJ2-2, with 10 bases aligning to TRBD2. The germline V gene has CDR1 SGHAT and CDR2 FQNNGV. V shed 3 bases, J shed 4 bases, and the junction held 8 bases outside the gene matches. The CDR3 runs to 17 residues. CDR3 amino acids: CASSLGAGGPGTGELFF. DNA for the CDR3: TGTGCCAGCAGCTTGGGAGCGGGAGGGCCGGGCACCGGGGAGCTGTTTTTT. Looking up the rest from reference TRBV11-2 and TRBJ2-2 gives the full variable domain: EAGVAQSPRYKIIEKRQSVAFWCNPISGHATLYWYQQILGQGPKLLIQFQNNGVVDDSQLPKDRFSAERLKGVDSTLKIQPAKLEDSAVYLCASSLGAGGPGTGELFFGEGSRLTVL.

The sample holds many counts of this clonotype. One junction end does not reproduce the germline sequence, and a read error may be involved. The gene calls are TRBV7-3 and TRBJ1-1; D uncertain. Per germline, CDR1 SGHTA and CDR2 FQGTGA. This CDR3 contains 15 residues. The CDR3 is CASSLTGWRNTEAFF. In DNA, the CDR3 is TGTGCCAGCAGCCTAACGGGGTGGAGGAACACTGAAGCTTTCTTT. Full variable domain (rest looked up from reference TRBV7-3 and TRBJ1-1): GAGVSQTPSNKVTEKGKYVELRCDPISGHTALYWYRQSLGQGPEFLIYFQGTGAADDSGLPNDRFFAVRPEGSVSTLKIQRTERGDSAVYLCASSLTGWRNTEAFFGQGTRLTVV.

The chain combines TRBV2 with TRBJ1-2, with a weak D call TRBD1 (6 bases). This CDR3 contains 13 residues. Per the germline V gene, CDR1 is SNHLY and CDR2 is FYNNEI. V shed 1 base and J shed 6 bases, with 9 bases lying between them. The CDR3 reads CASSEEGVNGYTF. CDR3 in DNA: TGTGCCAGCAGTGAAGAGGGGGTTAATGGCTACACCTTC.

This clonotype was seen repeatedly, ten times or more. The V call is TRBV28, the J call TRBJ2-7; 7 bases match TRBD2. V lost 2 bases to trimming and J lost 6 bases; unmatched junction nucleotides: 4. This CDR3 is built from 13 residues. Germline lookup yields CDR1 MDHEN and CDR2 SYDVKM. The CDR3 loop reads CASSLPGLGEQYF. CDR3 DNA: TGTGCCAGCAGTTTACCCGGACTAGGCGAGCAGTACTTC. Full variable domain (rest looked up from reference TRBV28 and TRBJ2-7): DVKVTQSSRYLVKRTGEKVFLECVQDMDHENMFWYRQDPGLGLRLIYFSYDVKMKEKGDIPEGYSVSREKKERFSLILESASTNQTSMYLCASSLPGLGEQYFGPGTRLTVT.

This clonotype was recorded only once. The genes are TRBV5-5 and TRBJ2-7, with 8 bases lining up with TRBD2. Trimming cost V 0 bases and J 2 bases; bases outside gene matches: 4. This CDR3 contains 15 residues. CDR1 and CDR2 from the germline V gene are SGHKS and YYEKEE (reference sequence). The CDR3 loop is CASSLGPGGPYEQYF. CDR3 DNA: TGTGCCAGCAGCTTGGGCCCGGGAGGGCCCTACGAGCAGTACTTC.

The V and J genes are TRBV4-2 and TRBJ2-3; no definite D call. The CDR3 is made up of 17 amino acids. Germline values: CDR1 LGHNA, CDR2 YNFKEQ. The V end was cut by 1 base, the J end by 2 bases, with 16 bases between. CDR3 protein: CASSQAPSGPNTDTQYF. The CDR3 nucleotides are TGTGCCAGCAGCCAAGCCCCTTCCGGACCAAACACAGATACGCAGTATTTT.

The rearrangement links TRBV7-9 to TRBJ1-1; 7 bases line up with TRBD1. This CDR3 region has 12 residues. Germline V gives CDR1 SEHNR, CDR2 FQNEAQ (reference sequence). V was pared by 3 bases and J by 7 bases, with 2 bases of the junction left unmatched. The CDR3 coding sequence is TGTGCCAGCAGCTTCCGGGACAGTGAAGCTTTCTTT. Residues: CASSFRDSEAFF.

This clonotype was seen repeatedly, ten times or more. The chain combines TRBV7-6 with TRBJ2-7; 8 bases align to TRBD2. This CDR3 has 15 amino acids. Germline CDR1 reads SGHVS; CDR2 reads FNYEAQ. The ends lost 1 base at V and 5 bases at J; junction bases unmatched: 7. The DNA for the CDR3 is TGTGCCAGCAGCTTAGGGGCGGGAGGATCCCACGAGCAGTACTTC. This codes for CASSLGAGGSHEQYF.

The chain recombines TRBV7-2 with TRBJ1-2; TRBD1 might be the D (5 bases). Trimming pared 5 bases from V and 0 bases from J, leaving 19 bases between. CDR3 size: 17 residues. Germline assignment: CDR1 SGHTA and CDR2 FQGNSA. The CDR3 reads CASSPKAGRGANYGYTF. The CDR3 DNA reads TGTGCCAGCAGCCCCAAGGCAGGGAGGGGAGCTAACTATGGCTACACCTTC.

This clonotype came up many times. The V call is TRBV20-1, the J call TRBJ1-3; no firm D call. Germline CDR1 is DFQATT and CDR2 is SNEGSKA (reference sequence). The ends were cut back, 0 bases at V and 3 bases at J, with 3 bases in the middle. This CDR3 has 12 residues. The CDR3: CSAREDGNTIYF. The CDR3 DNA reads TGCAGTGCTAGAGAAGATGGAAACACCATATATTTT.

This clonotype has a count of ten or more. V and J are TRBV2 and TRBJ2-1, with D possibly being TRBD2 (6 bases). The CDR3 runs to 14 residues. V dropped 3 bases and J dropped 6 bases, with 12 bases sitting between them. CDR1 is SNHLY, CDR2 FYNNEI, per germline. The chain's CDR3 is CASSDRGLRNEQFF. As DNA, the CDR3 is TGTGCCAGCAGTGACCGGGGGTTACGCAATGAGCAGTTCTTC.

In this sample, this clonotype turned up many times. The chain employs TRBV20-1 and TRBJ2-1; tentative D call: TRBD1 (6 bases). This CDR3 contains 15 residues. V was cut by 1 base and J by 5 bases, with 15 bases left in between. CDR1 is DFQATT and CDR2 is SNEGSKA in the germline V gene (reference sequence). The chain's CDR3 is CSARARNRDDNEQFF. As DNA, the CDR3 is TGCAGTGCTAGAGCAAGAAACAGGGACGACAATGAGCAGTTCTTC.

This clonotype was seen many times. This chain connects TRBV9 to TRBJ2-5, with 8 bases lining up with TRBD2. V lost 0 bases to trimming and J lost 5 bases; unmatched junction nucleotides: 3. The germline V gene encodes CDR1 SGDLS and CDR2 YYNGEE. The CDR3 is 14 amino acids. The CDR3 here is CASSVAGGEETQYF. DNA for the CDR3: TGTGCCAGCAGCGTAGCGGGGGGGGAGGAGACCCAGTACTTC.

This clonotype was recorded a few times. This may be a read error, as it is one base from a much larger clone. This sequence joins TRBV11-2 and TRBJ2-1; 10 nucleotides align to TRBD2. The DNA end favors TRBJ2-5, so the J call may be wrong. CDR3 size: 16 residues. CDR1 and CDR2 (germline): SGHAT, FQNNGV. The CDR3, as DNA: TGTGCCAGCAACTTGGCGTCTAGCGGGAGTGCAGAGACCCAGTACTTC. Translation gives CASNLASSGSAETQYF.

At least ten counts were recorded for this clonotype. This sequence joins TRBV5-1 and TRBJ1-2; 7 positions match TRBD1. Germline V gives CDR1 SGHRS, CDR2 YFSETQ. The CDR3 length is 16 residues. The trim removed 4 bases at V and 4 bases at J, leaving 13 bases unmatched. The CDR3 reads CASSGREAAGGYGYTF. In nucleotides, the CDR3 is TGCGCCAGCAGCGGAAGAGAGGCCGCAGGGGGCTATGGCTACACCTTC. Drawing the rest from reference TRBV5-1 and TRBJ1-2, the complete variable domain is KAGVTQTPRYLIKTRGQQVTLSCSPISGHRSVSWYQQTPGQGLQFLFEYFSETQRNKGNFPGRFSGRQFSNSRSEMNVSTLELGDSALYLCASSGREAAGGYGYTFGSGTRLTVV.

This clonotype was detected ten times or more. The CDR3 region is CASGARRGASNTEAFF. The CDR3 DNA reads as TGTGCTAGTGGCGCCCGGCGTGGGGCTTCGAACACTGAAGCTTTCTTT. The rearrangement links TRBV12-5 to TRBJ1-1; D may be TRBD1 (5 bases). This CDR3 is 16 amino acids long. V gave up 6 bases and J gave up 1 base, with 18 bases separating them. Germline CDR1 is LGHNT and CDR2 is FRNRAP. Based on the CDR3 plus reference TRBV12-5 and TRBJ1-1, the full variable domain is DARVTQTPRHKVTEMGQEVTMRCQPILGHNTVFWYRQTMMQGLELLAYFRNRAPLDDSGMPKDRFSAEMPDATLATLKIQPSEPRDSAVYFCASGARRGASNTEAFFGQGTRLTVV.

This clonotype was observed a single time. This is likely an artifact of a read error, given a far larger clone one base away. The chain is built from TRBV7-9 and TRBJ2-7, with D uncertain. The CDR3 runs to 12 residues. From germline, CDR1 is SEHNR and CDR2 FQNEAQ (reference sequence). The CDR3 region has the DNA TGTGCCAACAGCCCAATGAGGTACGAGCAGTACTTC. Its protein product is CANSPMRYEQYF. Complete variable domain (other parts from reference TRBV7-9 and TRBJ2-7): DTGVSQNPRHKITKRGQNVTFRCDPISEHNRLYWYRQTLGQGPEFLTYFQNEAQLEKSRLLSDRFSAERPKGSFSTLEIQRTEQGDSAMYLCANSPMRYEQYFGPGTRLTVT.

This clonotype occurred many times. The CDR3 loop is CASSVTGYGANVLTF. Written as DNA, the CDR3 is TGTGCCAGCAGTGTGACAGGGTACGGGGCCAACGTCCTGACTTTC. The rearrangement links TRBV2 to TRBJ2-6; 7 bases are shared with TRBD1. This CDR3 comprises 15 residues. Germline V lookup: CDR1 SNHLY, CDR2 FYNNEI. With 4 bases clipped from V and 4 bases from J, the junction kept 4 bases outside the gene matches.